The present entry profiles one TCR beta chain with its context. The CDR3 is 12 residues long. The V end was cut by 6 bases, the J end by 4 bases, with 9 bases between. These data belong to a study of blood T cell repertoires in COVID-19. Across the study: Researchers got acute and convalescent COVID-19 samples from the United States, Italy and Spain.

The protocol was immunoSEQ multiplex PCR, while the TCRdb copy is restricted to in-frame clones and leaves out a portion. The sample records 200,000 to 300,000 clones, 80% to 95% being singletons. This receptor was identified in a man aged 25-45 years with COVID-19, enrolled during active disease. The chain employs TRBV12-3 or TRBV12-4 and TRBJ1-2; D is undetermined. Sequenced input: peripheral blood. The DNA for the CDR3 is TGTGCCAGCAGCTTCACAAGCTATGGCTACACCTTC. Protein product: CASSFTSYGYTF.